A single sample gave rise to the 27 T cell receptor beta chains below, sequenced in a study of blood T cell repertoires in COVID-19. Measured with immunoSEQ multiplex PCR; TCRdb has only the in-frame clones, and not every one. Of some 530,000 clones in the sample, roughly 85% were seen once. The sequencing input was peripheral blood. Source of these receptors: a human donor in a cohort sampled during active COVID-19.

CDR3 nucleotides: TGTGCCTGGAGAAGGGACAGGGCCGATGAAAAACTGTTTTTT. Translating it yields CAWRRDRADEKLFF. The chain combines TRBV30 with TRBJ1-4, with 9 nucleotides matching TRBD1. Unmatched junction bases numbered 5, after V lost 3 bases and J lost 6 bases. Germline V lookup: CDR1 GTSNPN, CDR2 SVGIG (reference sequence). This CDR3 region has 14 residues.

The V call is TRBV27, the J call TRBJ2-7; possibly TRBD1 for D (6 bases). The CDR3 extends over 15 amino acids. Germline V gene data show CDR1 as MNHEY and CDR2 as SMNVEV (reference sequence). V lost 6 bases and J 3 bases, leaving 18 bases between the germline ends. CDR3 DNA: TGTGCCAGCAGGCCCGACAGGATAAGGGGCTACGAGCAGTACTTC. Residues: CASRPDRIRGYEQYF.

The rearrangement joins TRBV27 to TRBJ2-3, with 9 bases aligning to TRBD2. Germline assignment: CDR1 MNHEY and CDR2 SMNVEV (reference sequence). V lost 7 bases, J lost 2 bases, and 13 bases stayed unmatched. The CDR3 is made up of 17 amino acids. The CDR3 coding sequence is TGTGCCAGCAAGCTAAGCGGGAGGATTGTAGTCACAGATACGCAGTATTTT. It specifies CASKLSGRIVVTDTQYF.

The rearrangement links TRBV2 to TRBJ2-3, with TRBD2 matching over 16 bases. The V segment lost 6 bases and the J segment 12 bases; nucleotides outside the gene matches: 9. This CDR3 has 15 residues. Germline CDR1 SNHLY, CDR2 FYNNEI. CDR3 sequence (DNA): TGTGCCAGCAGCCCCGGGACTAGCGGGAGGGCCACACAGTATTTT. Translation gives CASSPGTSGRATQYF. Supplemented by reference TRBV2 and TRBJ2-3, the full variable domain reads EPEVTQTPSHQVTQMGQEVILRCVPISNHLYFYWYRQILGQKVEFLVSFYNNEISEKSEIFDDQFSVERPDGSNFTLKIRSTKLEDSAMYFCASSPGTSGRATQYFGPGTRLTVL.

The chain combines TRBV7-9 with TRBJ1-4; a possible D gene is TRBD1 (6 bases). V lost 1 base and J 6 bases, leaving 9 bases between the germline ends. Per the germline V gene, CDR1 is SEHNR and CDR2 is FQNEAQ (reference sequence). This CDR3 region has 14 residues. CDR3 bases: TGTGCCAGCAGCTTAGGACAGGTAGATGAAAAACTGTTTTTT. This encodes CASSLGQVDEKLFF.

A few counts support this clone. The chain carries TRBV9 and TRBJ1-2; 7 bases agree with TRBD1. Germline CDR1 is SGDLS and CDR2 is YYNGEE. The CDR3 consists of 13 residues. V was pared by 3 bases and J by 6 bases, with 5 bases of the junction left unmatched. The CDR3 DNA reads as TGTGCCAGCAGCGGAGACAGGGTAGATGGCTACACCTTC. It codes for CASSGDRVDGYTF.

The chain links TRBV7-3 to TRBJ1-1; tentative D call: TRBD1 (5 bases). CDR1 is SGHTA and CDR2 is FQGTGA in the germline V gene. The ends were cut back, 1 base at V and 4 bases at J, with 10 bases in the middle. CDR3 size: 14 residues. Written as DNA, the CDR3 is TGTGCCAGCAGCTTAAATTGGGGGGTCACTGAAGCTTTCTTT. It yields the protein CASSLNWGVTEAFF.

This chain joins TRBV6-5 and TRBJ1-1, with D possibly TRBD1 on 6 matching bases. V shed 2 bases and J shed 3 bases, with 10 bases lying between them. The CDR3 loop spans 14 amino acids. In germline, CDR1 is MNHEY, CDR2 SVGAGI. This chain's CDR3 is CASSYMGTHTEAFF. The DNA for the CDR3 is TGTGCCAGCAGTTACATGGGGACACACACTGAAGCTTTCTTT.

This clone was counted only a few times. The CDR3 nucleotides read TGTGCCTGGAGTGCGAACAGGGGCTCTGGAAACACCATATATTTT. Its translation: CAWSANRGSGNTIYF. This rearrangement joins TRBV30 to TRBJ1-3, with TRBD1 identical over 7 bases. The CDR3 contains 15 residues. The ends lost 1 base at V and 0 bases at J; junction bases unmatched: 3. CDR1 and CDR2 from the germline V gene are GTSNPN and SVGIG (reference sequence).

This clone has just one count. The chain joins TRBV29-1 to TRBJ2-5; D is possibly TRBD2 (5 bases). Germline V gene sequence: CDR1 SQVTM, CDR2 ANQGSEA. V lost 0 bases and J 5 bases, leaving 16 bases between the germline ends. This CDR3 comprises 15 residues. The CDR3 here is CSVEDHWENRETQYF. The CDR3 DNA reads as TGCAGCGTTGAAGATCATTGGGAGAACCGGGAGACCCAGTACTTC.

With regard to this clone: The same CDR3 arises from other DNA sequences in this sample as well. The V gene is TRBV28, the J gene TRBJ1-1; TRBD1 aligns across 9 bases. Trimming at V came to 6 bases and at J to 2 bases, leaving 7 bases not matched to a gene. Germline lookup yields CDR1 MDHEN and CDR2 SYDVKM. This CDR3 contains 15 residues. Written as DNA, the CDR3 is TGTGCCAGCAGCCCTCCGGGACAGGGAAACACTGAAGCTTTCTTT. Protein sequence: CASSPPGQGNTEAFF.

The V and J genes are TRBV18 and TRBJ1-2; TRBD1 might be the D (6 bases). Germline-derived CDR1 and CDR2 are KGHSH and LQKENI. The CDR3 totals 14 residues. Trimming stripped 6 bases from V and 5 bases from J, with 16 bases between. CDR3 region: CASSTGRGAYGYTF. CDR3 DNA: TGTGCCAGCTCCACAGGGAGAGGGGCATATGGCTACACCTTC.

The gene calls are TRBV10-3 and TRBJ2-3; 9 bases line up with TRBD2. CDR3 length: 15 residues. Germline lookup yields CDR1 ENHRY and CDR2 SYGVKD. The trim removed 6 bases at V and 4 bases at J, leaving 8 bases unmatched. The CDR3 loop is CAISPGVAGADTQYF. The CDR3 coding sequence is TGTGCCATCAGCCCCGGGGTAGCGGGAGCAGATACGCAGTATTTT.

The chain combines TRBV6-6 with TRBJ1-5, with D perhaps TRBD1 (6 bases). From germline, CDR1 is MNHNY and CDR2 SVGAGI (reference sequence). The CDR3 sequence is 17 residues long. The V end was cut by 5 bases, the J end by 3 bases, with 20 bases between. The CDR3 here is CASSPTWGGADNQPQHF. CDR3 nucleotides: TGTGCCAGCAGTCCCACTTGGGGGGGCGCCGACAATCAGCCCCAGCATTTT.

The rearrangement links TRBV19 to TRBJ1-1; D is uncertain. CDR3 length: 13 amino acids. The germline gives CDR1 LNHDA, CDR2 SQIVND (reference sequence). V lost 6 bases and J lost 3, with 11 bases in between. CDR3 in amino acids: CASRPDRDTEAFF. As DNA, the CDR3 is TGTGCCAGTAGGCCTGACCGGGACACTGAAGCTTTCTTT.

V and J are TRBV4-3 and TRBJ1-1; 9 nucleotides match TRBD1. V was pared by 4 bases and J by 1 base, with 7 bases of the junction left unmatched. The CDR3 consists of 16 residues. Germline V gives CDR1 LGHNA, CDR2 YSLEER. For the CDR3, the DNA is TGCGCCAGCAGCCTTGGGACAGGGTCTACGAACACTGAAGCTTTCTTT. Amino acids: CASSLGTGSTNTEAFF.

The chain recombines TRBV5-4 with TRBJ1-3, with D possibly TRBD1 on 5 matching bases. Trimming shortened V by 2 bases and J by 2 bases, and 11 bases separated the two germline ends. The CDR3 spans 15 residues. The germline CDR1 and CDR2 sequences are SGHNT and YYREEE (reference sequence). The CDR3 sequence: CASSLIQGPGNTIYF. The DNA of the CDR3 is TGTGCCAGCAGCTTAATCCAGGGTCCTGGAAACACCATATATTTT.

The V call is TRBV27, the J call TRBJ1-2, with a weak D call TRBD1 (6 bases). V dropped 4 bases and J dropped 4 bases, with 19 bases sitting between them. In germline, CDR1 is MNHEY, CDR2 SMNVEV (reference sequence). This CDR3 spans 16 amino acids. DNA of the CDR3: TGTGCCAGCAGTTCTCCCAGTGGGGGCCACGGCTATGGCTACACCTTC. Its translation: CASSSPSGGHGYGYTF.

This chain uses TRBV4-3 with TRBJ1-3, with TRBD1 identical over 8 bases. J gave up 4 bases and V 1 base, and 3 bases lay outside the gene matches. CDR3 length equals 15 residues. Germline loops: CDR1 LGHNA, CDR2 YSLEER. CDR3 DNA: TGCGCCAGCAGCCAAGCCGGGACAGGCGGAAACACCATATATTTT. Protein: CASSQAGTGGNTIYF.

V usage is TRBV5-4 and J usage is TRBJ2-5, with D maybe TRBD1 (5 bases). There are 13 residues in the CDR3. The V gene lost 2 bases and the J gene lost 5 bases, with 10 bases spanning the gap. Germline loops: CDR1 SGHNT, CDR2 YYREEE (reference sequence). The CDR3 loop reads CASSFTGEETQYF. The DNA of the CDR3 is TGTGCCAGCAGCTTCACAGGAGAGGAGACCCAGTACTTC. Complete variable domain (other parts from reference TRBV5-4 and TRBJ2-5): ETGVTQSPTHLIKTRGQQVTLRCSSQSGHNTVSWYQQALGQGPQFIFQYYREEENGRGNFPPRFSGLQFPNYSSELNVNALELDDSALYLCASSFTGEETQYFGPGTRLLVL.

The chain recombines TRBV19 with TRBJ1-2; D possibly corresponds to TRBD1 (5 bases). Germline values: CDR1 LNHDA, CDR2 SQIVND (reference sequence). Trimming cost V 1 base and J 4 bases, with 13 bases left between them. The CDR3 sequence is 15 residues long. The CDR3 is CASSIGGGALYGYTF. The CDR3 DNA follows: TGTGCCAGTAGTATAGGGGGAGGGGCCCTCTATGGCTACACCTTC.

The rearrangement uses TRBV30 and TRBJ1-4; D remains ambiguous. CDR1 GTSNPN and CDR2 SVGIG come from the germline V gene (reference sequence). V was pared by 1 base and J by 7 bases, with 10 bases between. The CDR3 is 13 amino acids. Here the CDR3 DNA reads TGTGCCTGGAGTGGACATGGATTTGAAAAACTGTTTTTT. This sequence encodes CAWSGHGFEKLFF.

The CDR3 DNA reads as TGTGCCAGCAGCTTATGGGGCGGGACCGAGCAGTACTTC. Protein sequence: CASSLWGGTEQYF. The V gene is TRBV7-3, the J gene TRBJ2-7, with a weak D call TRBD2 (6 bases). Germline CDR1 is SGHTA and CDR2 is FQGTGA. This CDR3 is 13 amino acids long. V was pared by 2 bases and J by 6 bases, with 11 bases between.

The chain carries TRBV21-1 and TRBJ2-5; the table's D call, TRBD2, has no DNA check behind it. TRBV21-1 is noted as a pseudogene. CDR3 length: 14 residues. The CDR3 sequence: CASRKPTEKETQYF. Written as DNA, the CDR3 is TGTGCCAGCAGGAAGCCAACCGAAAAAGAGACCCAGTACTTC.

The J gene is TRBJ2-1, the V gene TRBV4-1; D gene uncertain. V was shortened by 0 bases and J by 6 bases, with 15 bases between the two germline ends. The CDR3 sequence is 16 residues long. Looked up from germline, CDR1 is MGHRA and CDR2 is YSYEKL. The CDR3 region has the DNA TGCGCCAGCAGCCAAGATTACGGCCAGGCCGCCAATGAGCAGTTCTTC. It translates to CASSQDYGQAANEQFF.

The chain uses TRBV30 and TRBJ2-7; 7 bases agree with TRBD1. Germline loops: CDR1 GTSNPN, CDR2 SVGIG (reference sequence). This CDR3 has 14 residues. J lost 2 bases, V lost 3 bases, and 7 bases had no gene match. CDR3 protein: CAWSRKGQTYEQYF. As DNA, the CDR3 is TGTGCCTGGAGCCGAAAGGGACAGACCTACGAGCAGTACTTC.

The V call is TRBV2, the J call TRBJ1-1, with 7 bases identical to TRBD1. Germline V gives CDR1 SNHLY, CDR2 FYNNEI. Losses at the gene ends were 2 bases for V and 4 bases for J; bases not matched to a gene: 4. The CDR3 extends over 14 amino acids. CDR3 bases: TGTGCCAGCAGTGAAAATAGGGGGCCCACTGAAGCTTTCTTT. Residues: CASSENRGPTEAFF.